These 6 T cell receptor beta chains originate from one sample sequenced in a study of blood T cell repertoires in COVID-19. The repertoire was sequenced with immunoSEQ multiplex PCR; TCRdb's copy has only in-frame clones and lacks some. The table shows around 130,000 clones, with around 81% occurring only once. The sequenced sample was peripheral blood. These receptors were collected from a human donor in a cohort sampled during active COVID-19.

This chain connects TRBV3-1 (or the pseudogene TRBV3-2) to TRBJ1-1, with D maybe TRBD1 (5 bases). The CDR3 totals 15 residues. Trimming pared 4 bases from V and 2 bases from J, leaving 14 bases between. The V gene's germline CDR1 is LGHDT and CDR2 YNNKEL (reference sequence). The chain's CDR3 is CASSRTDIPNTEAFF. The DNA of the CDR3 is TGTGCCAGCAGCCGAACGGACATCCCAAACACTGAAGCTTTCTTT.

The V and J genes are TRBV15 and TRBJ1-6; no firm D call. The CDR3 consists of 16 residues. V was trimmed by 1 base and J by 6 bases, leaving 13 bases between them. Germline CDR1 LNHNV, CDR2 YYDKDF (reference sequence). The chain's CDR3 is CATSRGGEGLNSPLHF. Written as DNA, the CDR3 is TGTGCCACCAGCAGAGGCGGGGAGGGTCTTAATTCACCCCTCCACTTT.

The rearrangement joins TRBV2 to TRBJ2-7; D is perhaps TRBD1 (6 bases). V was clipped by 9 bases and J by 4 bases, with 16 bases between them. The CDR3 has 13 residues. Germline V CDR1 and CDR2: SNHLY, FYNNEI. In DNA form, the CDR3 reads TGTGCCAGTAACCGACAGGAAGTGTACGAGCAGTACTTC. Translated, it gives CASNRQEVYEQYF. Full variable domain (outside the CDR3, taken from reference TRBV2 and TRBJ2-7): EPEVTQTPSHQVTQMGQEVILRCVPISNHLYFYWYRQILGQKVEFLVSFYNNEISEKSEIFDDQFSVERPDGSNFTLKIRSTKLEDSAMYFCASNRQEVYEQYFGPGTRLTVT.

About this clone: This CDR3 is also generated by other DNA sequences in the sample. The V call is TRBV19, the J call TRBJ1-4; D uncertain. CDR1 LNHDA and CDR2 SQIVND come from the germline V gene (reference sequence). CDR3 length equals 14 residues. Trimming removed 3 bases from V and 4 bases from J, with 9 bases in between. The CDR3 spells CASSIRGINEKLFF. CDR3 nucleotide sequence: TGTGCCAGTAGTATCCGGGGAATTAATGAAAAACTGTTTTTT.

The rearrangement links TRBV19 to TRBJ1-5, with 8 bases fitting TRBD1. Germline V gives CDR1 LNHDA, CDR2 SQIVND (reference sequence). The J segment lost 6 bases and the V segment lost 5 bases, leaving 9 bases of the junction unmatched. This CDR3 contains 15 residues. CDR3 nucleotide sequence: TGTGCCAGTAGTGCTGACAGGGGACCGGGTCAGCCCCAGCATTTT. The encoded protein is CASSADRGPGQPQHF.

This chain uses TRBV30 with TRBJ1-1, with 10 bases identical to TRBD1. V dropped 3 bases and J dropped 8; count of bases not matched to a gene: 3. Germline V gives CDR1 GTSNPN, CDR2 SVGIG (reference sequence). The CDR3 sequence is 12 residues long. The CDR3 coding sequence is TGTGCCTGGAGGAGACAGGGGGCGGAAGCTTTCTTT. Amino acid sequence: CAWRRQGAEAFF.